The 27 T cell receptor beta chains below come from one sample, sequenced in a study of cytomegalovirus exposure and HLA in healthy donors (dated by TCRdb to 2016 to 2017). Library creation used the immunoSEQ multiplex PCR assay. The immuneACCESS repertoire file appears here via TCRdb, limited to in-frame rearrangements. These files lack a portion of the clones; in checked studies, under half of the deficit traces to unresolved V genes, and the cause of the others is not known. Recorded for this sample are 82,000 or so clones; about 92% of them occurred a single time. Roughly 0.74% of the sample is in the top ten clones. Material for sequencing was PBMCs. All receptors derive from a man aged 18 to 29 in good health and CMV-seronegative.

V gene TRBV5-4 combines with J gene TRBJ2-3, with D maybe TRBD1 (5 bases). This CDR3 is built from 13 residues. The V and J ends lost 4 bases and 6 bases respectively, with 12 bases between them. CDR1 SGHNT and CDR2 YYREEE come from the germline V gene (reference sequence). The CDR3 DNA is TGTGCCAGCAGCGGGCCGGCAGGGGATACGCAGTATTTT. Encoded protein: CASSGPAGDTQYF.

CDR3 nucleotides: TGTGCCAGCAGCTTAGCGAGGCCTTTCAATGAGCAGTTCTTC. It specifies CASSLARPFNEQFF. This chain links TRBV7-8 with TRBJ2-1; D not resolved. Germline V CDR1 and CDR2: SGHVS, FQNEAQ. With 0 bases removed from V and 6 bases from J, the gap between germline ends came to 9 bases. The length of the CDR3 is 14 residues.

The chain combines TRBV11-2 with TRBJ2-7, with TRBD2 identical over 7 bases. The CDR3 is 12 residues long. J gave up 2 bases and V 8 bases, and 3 bases lay outside the gene matches. Germline V gene data show CDR1 as SGHAT and CDR2 as FQNNGV. The CDR3 sequence: CASGGLPYEQYF. The CDR3 nucleotides are TGTGCCAGCGGGGGACTACCCTACGAGCAGTACTTC.

This chain uses TRBV6-5 with TRBJ2-1; TRBD1 matches 12 bases. Trimming at V came to 4 bases and at J to 8 bases, leaving 6 bases not matched to a gene. This CDR3 has 15 residues. Germline V lookup: CDR1 MNHEY, CDR2 SVGAGI. The CDR3 nucleotides are TGTGCCAGCAGTTCCCGGGACAGGGGGCACCATGAGCAGTTCTTC. It specifies CASSSRDRGHHEQFF.

The chain has TRBV19 and TRBJ1-5; D remains ambiguous. The V end was cut by 1 base, the J end by 0 bases, with 13 bases between. Germline loops: CDR1 LNHDA, CDR2 SQIVND (reference sequence). CDR3 size: 17 residues. In nucleotides, the CDR3 is TGTGCCAGTAGTATAGGTGCGGTCCGGCTTAGCAATCAGCCCCAGCATTTT. Amino acids: CASSIGAVRLSNQPQHF.

The chain links TRBV4-1 to TRBJ1-2; TRBD1 matches at 8 bases. Germline V lookup: CDR1 MGHRA, CDR2 YSYEKL. The CDR3 extends over 16 amino acids. V shed 1 base, J shed 8 bases, and the junction held 12 bases outside the gene matches. The chain's CDR3 is CASSQVGGDRRQGYTF. The DNA for the CDR3 is TGCGCCAGCAGCCAAGTGGGGGGGGACAGGCGGCAAGGCTACACCTTC.

The V and J genes are TRBV6-1 and TRBJ1-1, with a weak D call TRBD1 (6 bases). Germline CDR1 and CDR2: MNHNS and SASEGT. V lost 4 bases to trimming and J lost 2 bases, with 11 bases between them. This CDR3 has 14 amino acids. The CDR3, as DNA: TGTGCCAGCAGTGGGCAGGGGTTCAACACTGAAGCTTTCTTT. It encodes CASSGQGFNTEAFF.

V gene TRBV27 combines with J gene TRBJ1-5; no clear D. V dropped 3 bases and J dropped 2 bases, with 8 bases sitting between them. Per the germline V gene, CDR1 is MNHEY and CDR2 is SMNVEV (reference sequence). This CDR3 is 14 amino acids long. The CDR3 region has the DNA TGTGCCAGCAGTTTCCTCTCGGGCAATCAGCCCCAGCATTTT. Amino acid sequence: CASSFLSGNQPQHF.

The chain combines TRBV29-1 with TRBJ2-1; a possible D gene is TRBD2 (6 bases). CDR3 length: 14 residues. CDR1 and CDR2 (germline): SQVTM, ANQGSEA. V lost 3 bases and J 1 base, leaving 10 bases between the germline ends. CDR3 coding DNA: TGCAGCGTTGAGGGCGGGGTTTCCTACAATGAGCAGTTCTTC. Protein product: CSVEGGVSYNEQFF.

V gene TRBV11-2 combines with J gene TRBJ1-4; 7 nucleotides match TRBD1. The V segment lost 5 bases and the J segment 11 bases; nucleotides outside the gene matches: 26. This CDR3 spans 19 amino acids. Looked up from germline, CDR1 is SGHAT and CDR2 is FQNNGV. CDR3 loop: CASSHSARGGGAGWGKLFF. In nucleotides, the CDR3 is TGTGCCAGCAGCCACTCGGCGAGAGGGGGCGGGGCAGGGTGGGGGAAACTGTTTTTT.

V and J are TRBV7-3 and TRBJ2-5; D unclear. V was cut by 2 bases and J by 2 bases, with 9 bases left in between. Germline V gene lookup returns CDR1 SGHTA and CDR2 FQGTGA. The CDR3 consists of 14 residues. The CDR3 DNA follows: TGTGCCAGCAGCTTATCTTTCGGGCAAGAGACCCAGTACTTC. The encoded protein is CASSLSFGQETQYF.

This chain links TRBV4-1 with TRBJ1-2; maybe TRBD1 (5 bases). Germline V gene lookup returns CDR1 MGHRA and CDR2 YSYEKL. Trimming took 5 bases from V and 0 from J, leaving 10 bases between them. This CDR3 comprises 14 residues. CDR3 nucleotide sequence: TGCGCCAGCAGCGCATTGACAGCTAACTATGGCTACACCTTC. Translating gives CASSALTANYGYTF.

The chain recombines TRBV6-5 with TRBJ2-7; D is perhaps TRBD1 (5 bases). V shed 4 bases and J shed 2 bases, with 9 bases lying between them. The CDR3 has 13 residues. Germline assignment: CDR1 MNHEY and CDR2 SVGAGI. CDR3 in amino acids: CASSWGRTYEQYF. The CDR3 nucleotides read TGTGCCAGCAGTTGGGGCAGAACCTACGAGCAGTACTTC.

This clone was detected once. The gene calls are TRBV7-2 and TRBJ1-5; perhaps TRBD1 as D (6 bases). V was cut by 4 bases and J by 0 bases, with 10 bases left in between. This CDR3 contains 15 residues. In germline, CDR1 is SGHTA, CDR2 FQGNSA. DNA for the CDR3: TGTGCCAGCAGCTCGTGGACAGATAGCAATCAGCCCCAGCATTTT. This sequence encodes CASSSWTDSNQPQHF.

The gene calls are TRBV7-6 and TRBJ1-2, with D possibly matching TRBD1 (5 bases). CDR3 length equals 13 residues. The V and J ends lost 0 bases and 4 bases respectively, with 6 bases between them. The V gene's germline CDR1 is SGHVS and CDR2 FNYEAQ. CDR3: CASSLAGAYGYTF. DNA of the CDR3: TGTGCCAGCAGCTTAGCAGGGGCCTATGGCTACACCTTC.

The chain has TRBV13 and TRBJ2-1; 10 positions agree with TRBD2. This CDR3 is 16 amino acids long. The germline V gene has CDR1 PRHDT and CDR2 FYEKMQ (reference sequence). Trimming cost V 2 bases and J 14 bases; bases outside gene matches: 15. The CDR3 protein is CASSLSLAGAETGEFF. CDR3 coding DNA: TGTGCCAGCAGCTTATCGCTAGCGGGGGCCGAGACGGGGGAGTTCTTC.

The rearrangement links TRBV7-9 to TRBJ1-1, with 9 bases lining up with TRBD1. Looked up from germline, CDR1 is SEHNR and CDR2 is FQNEAQ (reference sequence). The ends lost 5 bases at V and 1 base at J; junction bases unmatched: 11. The CDR3 spans 17 residues. The CDR3 nucleotides are TGTGCCAGCAGCCCGGGACAGGGAGACAGAGGGAACACTGAAGCTTTCTTT. Encoded protein: CASSPGQGDRGNTEAFF.

The gene calls are TRBV10-3 and TRBJ2-3; D is ambiguous. The V end was cut by 4 bases, the J end by 3 bases, with 8 bases between. Germline values: CDR1 ENHRY, CDR2 SYGVKD. The CDR3 is made up of 13 amino acids. The CDR3 DNA follows: TGTGCCATCAGTGGGGCCGAGACAGATACGCAGTATTTT. It specifies CAISGAETDTQYF.

This clone has a handful of counts. This chain connects TRBV9 to TRBJ2-3, with 7 bases lining up with TRBD2. The CDR3 is 15 residues long. CDR1 SGDLS and CDR2 YYNGEE come from the germline V gene. V shed 2 bases and J 2 bases; nucleotides not matched to a gene: 5. The CDR3 DNA reads TGTGCCAGCAGCGTGGGGGGGAGCTTCACAGATACGCAGTATTTT. Protein product: CASSVGGSFTDTQYF.

This chain uses TRBV5-1 with TRBJ1-1; 7 nucleotides line up with TRBD1. The junction had 9 bases not matched to a gene; V was cut back by 4 bases and J by 0 bases. Per the germline V gene, CDR1 is SGHRS and CDR2 is YFSETQ. The CDR3 consists of 16 residues. The CDR3 protein is CASSGGERGLNTEAFF. The CDR3 nucleotides are TGCGCCAGCAGCGGAGGGGAGAGGGGGCTGAACACTGAAGCTTTCTTT. Full variable domain (outside the CDR3, taken from reference TRBV5-1 and TRBJ1-1): KAGVTQTPRYLIKTRGQQVTLSCSPISGHRSVSWYQQTPGQGLQFLFEYFSETQRNKGNFPGRFSGRQFSNSRSEMNVSTLELGDSALYLCASSGGERGLNTEAFFGQGTRLTVV.

The V gene is TRBV7-3, the J gene TRBJ2-1, with 13 positions matching TRBD2. The V gene's germline CDR1 is SGHTA and CDR2 FQGTGA. Losses at the gene ends were 6 bases for V and 9 bases for J; bases not matched to a gene: 11. CDR3 size: 16 residues. CDR3 in DNA: TGTGCCAGCAGTTCAATCCGGACTAGCGGGAGCTCTGAGCAGTTCTTC. As protein: CASSSIRTSGSSEQFF.

The CDR3 sequence is CASSFWDRDNSPLHF. The CDR3 bases are TGTGCCAGCAGCTTCTGGGACAGGGATAATTCACCCCTCCACTTT. This rearrangement joins TRBV7-2 to TRBJ1-6; 9 bases align to TRBD1. The CDR3 has 15 amino acids. With V trimmed by 3 bases and J by 5 bases, 2 bases remained unmatched. Germline values: CDR1 SGHTA, CDR2 FQGNSA.

The chain joins TRBV30 to TRBJ1-3; D possibly corresponds to TRBD1 (5 bases). Trimming took 1 base from V and 0 from J, leaving 16 bases between them. CDR3 length: 17 residues. Germline V CDR1 and CDR2: GTSNPN, SVGIG (reference sequence). CDR3 residues: CAWSAQRTGLSGNTIYF. DNA of the CDR3: TGTGCCTGGAGTGCCCAACGAACAGGCCTCTCTGGAAACACCATATATTTT.

The chain links TRBV7-8 to TRBJ1-1; D perhaps matches TRBD1 (6 bases). The CDR3 runs to 15 residues. Trimming left V 5 bases short and J 1 base short, with 14 bases between. Germline CDR1 and CDR2: SGHVS and FQNEAQ. The CDR3 coding sequence is TGTGCCAGCAGCCCTCTAACAGGGACGAACACTGAAGCTTTCTTT. This encodes CASSPLTGTNTEAFF. Complete variable domain (other parts from reference TRBV7-8 and TRBJ1-1): GAGVSQSPRYKVAKRGQDVALRCDPISGHVSLFWYQQALGQGPEFLTYFQNEAQLDKSGLPSDRFFAERPEGSVSTLKIQRTQQEDSAVYLCASSPLTGTNTEAFFGQGTRLTVV.

The chain joins TRBV5-1 to TRBJ1-5; D remains unclear. This CDR3 spans 15 amino acids. CDR1 is SGHRS and CDR2 is YFSETQ in the germline V gene. The germline V and J ends were trimmed by 0 bases and 5 bases, with 12 bases remaining between them. This CDR3 reads CASSLVPGGHQPQHF. CDR3 in DNA: TGCGCCAGCAGCTTGGTTCCAGGAGGACATCAGCCCCAGCATTTT.

The chain recombines TRBV10-1 with TRBJ2-7; D may be TRBD1 (6 bases). V lost 5 bases, J lost 4 bases, and 12 bases lay in between. The germline gives CDR1 WNHNN, CDR2 SYGVQD (reference sequence). The CDR3 extends over 13 amino acids. The CDR3 loop reads CASSSRDTYEQYF. In nucleotides, the CDR3 is TGCGCCAGCAGTTCCCGGGACACTTACGAGCAGTACTTC.

This sequence joins TRBV19 and TRBJ1-4; D gene unclear. Trimming removed 6 bases at V and 8 bases at J, with 19 bases between. The CDR3 is made up of 15 amino acids. The germline CDR1 and CDR2 sequences are LNHDA and SQIVND (reference sequence). CDR3 DNA sequence: TGTGCCAGTAGCAGCTCGGGGTATAATGGCGAAAAACTGTTTTTT. Residues: CASSSSGYNGEKLFF.